This TCR beta chain was profiled in a study of CD8 T cell repertoires and HIV-1 epitope variants. Overall study: T cells were stimulated with Twenty-five Gag and Nef peptides separately. 1M T cells were kept uncultured as a baseline.

This clone counts as medium-sized. Its antigen is currently unknown. This CDR3 is built from 13 residues. Germline CDR1 is MDHEN and CDR2 is SYDVKM. Trimming cost V 5 bases and J 8 bases; bases outside gene matches: 7. Assay: immunoSEQ multiplex PCR; the TCRdb copy retains only in-frame clones and omits some. The sample contains around 5,900 clones, more than 50% of which appear only once. Sample: cultured CD8+ T cells derived from PBMCs. This receptor was obtained from a male donor with HIV. The rearrangement joins TRBV28 to TRBJ1-1; 8 positions agree with TRBD1. In DNA, the CDR3 is TGTGCCAGCAGTCCCATTGGGACAGGAGAAGCTTTCTTT. Its translation is CASSPIGTGEAFF. The full variable domain, in which reference TRBV28 and TRBJ1-1 provide the parts outside the CDR3, is DVKVTQSSRYLVKRTGEKVFLECVQDMDHENMFWYRQDPGLGLRLIYFSYDVKMKEKGDIPEGYSVSREKKERFSLILESASTNQTSMYLCASSPIGTGEAFFGQGTRLTVV.